The entry below describes one T cell receptor (beta chain). Its antigen is unknown. TCRdb keeps only in-frame clones here, not all; method: immunoSEQ multiplex PCR. The sample records about 57,000 clones, 70% to 90% being singletons. Germline CDR1 and CDR2: MDHEN and SYDVKM. The CDR3 runs 18 residues. After removal of 2 bases from V and 6 bases from J, the junction contained 10 bases not matched to a gene. The data derive from a study of graft-versus-host responses after intestinal transplantation. Findings and limits, study-wide: Within allografts, high graft-versus-host to host-versus-graft clonal ratios were seen among patients with graft-donor T cell macrochimerism. After transplant, early declines in HvG clones were associated with peak levels of circulating GvH clones.

The chain employs TRBV28 and TRBJ2-3; 14 positions agree with TRBD2. The sequence derives from a human patient who received an intestinal transplant, so some T cells may come from the graft donor. Sequencing was performed on PBMCs, taken 26 days after transplant. In DNA, the CDR3 is TGTGCCAGCAGTTTACCCCCCCGGACTAGCGGGAGGTTCGATACGCAGTATTTT. Protein: CASSLPPRTSGRFDTQYF.